Listed below are T cell receptor beta chains from one sample, sequenced in a study of blood T cell repertoires in COVID-19. Method: immunoSEQ multiplex PCR; TCRdb's copy keeps in-frame clones and lacks some. This sample has around 240,000 clones, with around 83% found just once. Sequencing input: peripheral blood. These receptors were obtained from a middle-aged woman who had recovered from COVID-19. CDR3s leave out the opening cysteine and the closing phenylalanine or tryptophan. D genes are given only for firm matches.

CDR3 length: 13
D gene: TRBD1
V gene: TRBV19
J gene: TRBJ1-4
CDR3 protein: ASSPGTGLEEKLF

CDR3 length: 12
D gene: TRBD1
V gene: TRBV2
J gene: TRBJ2-1
CDR3 protein: ASSVDRGGNEQF

CDR3 length: 12
D gene: TRBD1
V gene: TRBV23-1
J gene: TRBJ2-5
CDR3 protein: ASSPGQGGETQY

CDR3 length: 13
D gene: -
V gene: TRBV24-1
J gene: TRBJ2-5
CDR3 protein: ATSSPQAGGETQY

CDR3 length: 13
D gene: -
V gene: TRBV5-4
J gene: TRBJ1-1
CDR3 protein: ASSFGSGVNTEAF

CDR3 length: 13
D gene: TRBD1
V gene: TRBV5-8
J gene: TRBJ2-7
CDR3 protein: ASSLARQGYHEQY

CDR3 length: 11
D gene: -
V gene: TRBV19
J gene: TRBJ1-3
CDR3 protein: ASSTGIGNTIY

CDR3 length: 12
D gene: TRBD2
V gene: TRBV5-1
J gene: TRBJ2-5
CDR3 protein: ASSSGGSQETQY

CDR3 length: 11
D gene: -
V gene: TRBV30
J gene: TRBJ1-2
CDR3 protein: AWSRGQFYGYT

CDR3 length: 17
D gene: TRBD1
V gene: TRBV7-2
J gene: TRBJ2-2
CDR3 protein: ASSLSSEIGQVVTGELF

CDR3 length: 12
D gene: -
V gene: TRBV10-1
J gene: TRBJ2-3
CDR3 protein: ASSEGEGTDTQY

CDR3 length: 11
D gene: -
V gene: TRBV12-3/TRBV12-4
J gene: TRBJ2-1
CDR3 protein: ASSPFRGHEQF

CDR3 length: 11
D gene: -
V gene: TRBV19
J gene: TRBJ2-7
CDR3 protein: ASSISGPYEQY

CDR3 length: 15
D gene: -
V gene: TRBV5-1
J gene: TRBJ2-5
CDR3 protein: ASSPRRAGRGQETQY

CDR3 length: 13
D gene: -
V gene: TRBV4-3
J gene: TRBJ1-4
CDR3 protein: ASSQGWGSNEKLF

CDR3 length: 11
D gene: -
V gene: TRBV28
J gene: TRBJ2-7
CDR3 protein: ASSQGSPSVQY

CDR3 length: 13
D gene: -
V gene: TRBV19
J gene: TRBJ1-6
CDR3 protein: ASSSGPTGNSPLH

CDR3 length: 13
D gene: -
V gene: TRBV27
J gene: TRBJ1-1
CDR3 protein: ASSLFPARAGGAF

CDR3 length: 13
D gene: -
V gene: TRBV7-8
J gene: TRBJ2-3
CDR3 protein: ASVRGAVGVYTQY

CDR3 length: 9
D gene: -
V gene: TRBV29-1
J gene: TRBJ1-1
CDR3 protein: SVRGRTEAF

CDR3 length: 11
D gene: -
V gene: TRBV5-1
J gene: TRBJ1-2
CDR3 protein: ASSPPGGYGYT

CDR3 length: 17
D gene: TRBD1
V gene: TRBV7-9
J gene: TRBJ2-7
CDR3 protein: ASSLIGQIDRDRPYEQY

CDR3 length: 10
D gene: -
V gene: TRBV13
J gene: TRBJ1-2
CDR3 protein: ASSLGYYGYT

CDR3 length: 13
D gene: TRBD1
V gene: TRBV18
J gene: TRBJ2-5
CDR3 protein: ASSPSGGGGETQY

CDR3 length: 11
D gene: TRBD1
V gene: TRBV19
J gene: TRBJ2-1
CDR3 protein: ASSWGPGQLQF

CDR3 length: 12
D gene: TRBD1
V gene: TRBV3-1/TRBV3-2
J gene: TRBJ2-7
CDR3 protein: ASSQGDSSYEQY

CDR3 length: 14
D gene: -
V gene: TRBV9
J gene: TRBJ1-6
CDR3 protein: ASSVGSGMANSPLH

CDR3 length: 13
D gene: -
V gene: TRBV7-7
J gene: TRBJ2-5
CDR3 protein: ASSSNSGFQETQY

CDR3 length: 12
D gene: -
V gene: TRBV7-2
J gene: TRBJ1-2
CDR3 protein: ASSNVPGVGGYT

CDR3 length: 16
D gene: -
V gene: TRBV19
J gene: TRBJ2-1
CDR3 protein: ASSNPPLFTSSYNEQF

CDR3 length: 12
D gene: -
V gene: TRBV7-9
J gene: TRBJ2-3
CDR3 protein: AILLAGRTDTQY

CDR3 length: 11
D gene: -
V gene: TRBV6-5
J gene: TRBJ1-1
CDR3 protein: ASSPTLDREAF

CDR3 length: 12
D gene: TRBD1
V gene: TRBV28
J gene: TRBJ1-2
CDR3 protein: ASSSGQGDRGYT

CDR3 length: 12
D gene: -
V gene: TRBV10-2
J gene: TRBJ1-1
CDR3 protein: ATTFGREGTEAF

CDR3 length: 16
D gene: TRBD1
V gene: TRBV19
J gene: TRBJ1-3
CDR3 protein: ASSILQGDEFSGNTIY

CDR3 length: 15
D gene: TRBD2
V gene: TRBV7-8
J gene: TRBJ2-1
CDR3 protein: ASSPTSWTSPYNEQF

CDR3 length: 11
D gene: -
V gene: TRBV9
J gene: TRBJ1-2
CDR3 protein: ASSVGTNYGYT

CDR3 length: 15
D gene: -
V gene: TRBV19
J gene: TRBJ1-5
CDR3 protein: ASSIGAGRQFNQPQH

CDR3 length: 13
D gene: TRBD2
V gene: TRBV4-3
J gene: TRBJ2-3
CDR3 protein: ASSRAGGHTDTQY

CDR3 length: 11
D gene: -
V gene: TRBV7-3
J gene: TRBJ1-2
CDR3 protein: ASSLLGSESYT

CDR3 length: 13
D gene: TRBD1
V gene: TRBV10-3
J gene: TRBJ1-1
CDR3 protein: AISESDRGNTEAF

CDR3 length: 12
D gene: TRBD1
V gene: TRBV7-9
J gene: TRBJ2-7
CDR3 protein: ASSSSGTGYEQY

CDR3 length: 14
D gene: TRBD1
V gene: TRBV18
J gene: TRBJ1-5
CDR3 protein: ASSDFDRVSNQPQH

CDR3 length: 11
D gene: TRBD1
V gene: TRBV7-2
J gene: TRBJ1-1
CDR3 protein: ASSLQGDTEAF

CDR3 length: 13
D gene: TRBD1
V gene: TRBV4-1
J gene: TRBJ1-1
CDR3 protein: ASSPVGTGDGQAF

CDR3 length: 14
D gene: -
V gene: TRBV6-1
J gene: TRBJ2-7
CDR3 protein: ASSEIQGLSSYEQY

CDR3 length: 9
D gene: TRBD2
V gene: TRBV6-6
J gene: TRBJ2-5
CDR3 protein: ASASGETQY

CDR3 length: 14
D gene: TRBD2
V gene: TRBV15
J gene: TRBJ2-7
CDR3 protein: ATSRGSGGGSYEQY

CDR3 length: 9
D gene: -
V gene: TRBV29-1
J gene: TRBJ2-1
CDR3 protein: SVGRYNEQF

CDR3 length: 10
D gene: -
V gene: TRBV5-8
J gene: TRBJ1-5
CDR3 protein: ASSRRGQPQH